One T cell receptor (beta chain) is described in this entry. Its antigen is as yet unknown. V gave up 4 bases and J gave up 4 bases; unmatched junction bases: 5. Germline CDR1 reads SNHLY; CDR2 reads FYNNEI. The CDR3 runs to 14 residues. These data come from a study of T-cell memory formation after mild COVID-19. It was 5'RACE with constant-segment primers that produced the TCR alpha and TCR beta cDNA libraries, which carried sample barcodes and UMIs. TCRdb re-called the 5' RACE reads with MiXCR, one entry per CDR3 protein. The data show roughly 99,000 distinct CDR3 sequences, around 14% seen once. Study-wide points: A balance of CD4 and CD8 characterized clones contracting day 15 to 85, whereas later expanders leaned CD4+.

The material sequenced was PBMCs or a T cell subset sorted from them (not recorded which). This receptor was taken from a man between 18 and 35 years old who had mild COVID-19 (a few samples of this study predate the infection). Cell type and time point are not known. J is TRBJ2-7 and V is TRBV2; 9 bases align to TRBD2. The CDR3 bases are TGTGCCAGCAGTGTCGCGGGGGGGCAATACGAGCAGTACTTC. Its protein is CASSVAGGQYEQYF.